This TCR beta chain stems from a study of blood T cell repertoires in COVID-19. Study information: The origin of the acute and convalescent COVID-19 samples was the United States, Italy and Spain.

Libraries were prepared by immunoSEQ multiplex PCR; TCRdb keeps only in-frame clonotypes and omits some of them. The data show tens of thousands of clones, more than 70% seen once. CDR1 is MDHEN, CDR2 SYDVKM, per germline. The junction had 6 bases not matched to a gene; V was cut back by 6 bases and J by 1 base. This CDR3 comprises 15 residues. Sequencing was done on a sample of peripheral blood. The V call is TRBV28, the J call TRBJ1-1; 9 positions agree with TRBD1. The receptor's source is a woman of 80 years or more with acute or convalescent COVID-19. CDR3 sequence: CASRGTGRGNTEAFF. The CDR3 bases are TGTGCCAGCAGGGGGACAGGGAGAGGGAACACTGAAGCTTTCTTT.